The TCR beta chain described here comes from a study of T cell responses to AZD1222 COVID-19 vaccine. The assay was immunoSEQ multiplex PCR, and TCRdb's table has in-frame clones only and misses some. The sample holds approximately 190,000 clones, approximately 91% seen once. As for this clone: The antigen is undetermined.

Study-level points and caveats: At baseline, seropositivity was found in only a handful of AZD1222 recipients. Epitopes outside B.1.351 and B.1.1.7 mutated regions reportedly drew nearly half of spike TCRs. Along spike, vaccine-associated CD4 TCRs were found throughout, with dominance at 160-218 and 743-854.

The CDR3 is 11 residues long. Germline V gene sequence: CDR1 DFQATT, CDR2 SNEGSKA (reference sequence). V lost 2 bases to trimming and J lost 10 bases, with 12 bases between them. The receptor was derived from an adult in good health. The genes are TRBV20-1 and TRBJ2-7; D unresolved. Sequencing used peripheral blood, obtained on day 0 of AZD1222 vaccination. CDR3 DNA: TGCAGTGCTAGAATTACGGAGTCTCAGTACTTC. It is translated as CSARITESQYF.